This paragraph covers one TCR beta chain sequence. The target antigen is unknown. The data originate from a study of cytotoxic CD8 clonotypes in ibrutinib-treated CLL. As for the study in general: The group held over nine relapsed/refractory and roughly 15 treatment-naive patients, with around 18 IGHV unmutated.

Study-wide findings and caveats: Against age-matched healthy donors, baseline clonality ran higher and tracked circulating CD8+ T-cell counts. The study found public clonotypes uncommon, contracting or stable on treatment. Clonality increased at ibrutinib response, then returned toward baseline at progression.

The germline CDR1 and CDR2 sequences are MRHNA and SNTAGT. The CDR3 is 15 residues long. J was trimmed by 1 base and V by 5 bases; bases with no gene match: 5. TCRdb keeps only in-frame clones here, not all; method: immunoSEQ multiplex PCR. The sample records about 40,000 clones, roughly 70% being singletons. The clonotype was recovered from a human donor with chronic lymphocytic leukemia. The specimen was PBMCs, collected at disease progression, from a patient treated with ibrutinib. This chain links TRBV6-4 with TRBJ1-2, with TRBD1 matching over 9 bases. CDR3 sequence (DNA): TGTGCCAGCAGTCCCGGGACAGGGTATAACTATGGCTACACCTTC. This encodes CASSPGTGYNYGYTF.